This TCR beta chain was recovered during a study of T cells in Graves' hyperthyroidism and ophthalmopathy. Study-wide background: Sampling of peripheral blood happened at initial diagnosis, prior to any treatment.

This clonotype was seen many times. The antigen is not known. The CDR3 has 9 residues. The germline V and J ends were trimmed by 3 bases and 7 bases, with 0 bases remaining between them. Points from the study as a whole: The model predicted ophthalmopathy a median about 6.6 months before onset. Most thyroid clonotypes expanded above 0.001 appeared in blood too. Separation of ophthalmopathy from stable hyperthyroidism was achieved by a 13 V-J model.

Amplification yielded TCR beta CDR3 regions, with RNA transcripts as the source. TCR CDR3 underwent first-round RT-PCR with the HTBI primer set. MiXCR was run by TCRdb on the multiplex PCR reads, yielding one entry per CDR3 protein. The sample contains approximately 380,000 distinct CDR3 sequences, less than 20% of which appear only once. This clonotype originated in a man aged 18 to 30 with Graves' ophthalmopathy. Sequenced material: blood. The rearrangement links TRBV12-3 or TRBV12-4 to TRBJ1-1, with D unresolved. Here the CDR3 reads CASSFEAFF. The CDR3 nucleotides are TGTGCCAGCAGTTTTGAAGCTTTCTTT.